This T cell receptor (beta chain) was identified during a study of cytomegalovirus exposure and HLA in healthy donors. Across the whole study: Unique TCRs numbering around 80 million, obtained from HLA-typed donors, made up an early data release.

Donors had nominal health at sampling but likely had unrecorded immune exposures. As concerns this clone: Its target is not known.

PCR was performed using 60 Vbeta and 13 Jbeta primers. Produced via immunoSEQ multiplex PCR; TCRdb's table is partial and in-frame only. The profile covers over 100,000 clones, with over 60% appearing a single time and around 9.9% taken by the ten largest. Overall study findings and caveats: When analyzed later, the rates of TCR association showed variation by HLA locus, with DRB1 the most and HLA-C the fewest.

The CDR3 totals 14 residues. V was pared by 2 bases and J by 8 bases, with 18 bases between. CDR1 and CDR2 (germline): GTSNPN, SVGIG (reference sequence). The source material was PBMCs. The gene calls are TRBV30 and TRBJ1-2; D possibly corresponds to TRBD1 (5 bases). The TCR comes from a man between 40 and 49 years old in good health and CMV-seropositive. The CDR3 DNA reads as TGTGCCTGGAGTTTACCAGGTGGGGCGTGGGGCTACACCTTC. Its translation: CAWSLPGGAWGYTF. Full variable domain (missing parts from reference TRBV30 and TRBJ1-2): SQTIHQWPATLVQPVGSPLSLECTVEGTSNPNLYWYRQAAGRGLQLLFYSVGIGQISSEVPQNLSASRPQDRQFILSSKKLLLSDSGFYLCAWSLPGGAWGYTFGSGTRLTVV.